Presented here are 9 T cell receptor beta chains from one specimen sequenced in a study of T cell responses to AZD1222 COVID-19 vaccine. The data were produced by immunoSEQ multiplex PCR, yet TCRdb's version contains in-frame clones alone and is incomplete. The sample contains under 150,000 clones, 85% to 95% of which appear only once. Here the sequenced sample was peripheral blood, taken on day 0 of MenACWY control vaccination. The receptors were sampled from an adult in good health.

This chain joins TRBV10-1 and TRBJ1-4, with a possible D match to TRBD1 (5 bases). Trimming shortened V by 4 bases and J by 7 bases, and 13 bases separated the two germline ends. The CDR3 contains 14 residues. Germline V gene lookup returns CDR1 WNHNN and CDR2 SYGVQD (reference sequence). In DNA form, the CDR3 reads TGCGCCAGCAGTGTGGAGGGGCGTAGTGAAAAACTGTTTTTT. It yields the protein CASSVEGRSEKLFF.

This chain joins TRBV6-5 and TRBJ2-4; TRBD1 aligns across 8 bases. The V segment lost 5 bases and the J segment 8 bases; nucleotides outside the gene matches: 5. Germline V gene lookup returns CDR1 MNHEY and CDR2 SVGAGI. The CDR3 contains 13 residues. The CDR3: CASSRTGSDIQYF. For the CDR3, the DNA is TGTGCCAGCAGTCGGACAGGGTCGGACATTCAGTACTTC.

V usage is TRBV7-2 and J usage is TRBJ2-7; 9 bases map to TRBD1. J gave up 11 bases and V 5 bases, and 13 bases lay outside the gene matches. There are 14 residues in the CDR3. Germline CDR1 reads SGHTA; CDR2 reads FQGNSA. CDR3 in amino acids: CASSIQGQGDTKYF. The DNA of the CDR3 is TGTGCCAGCAGCATCCAGGGACAGGGAGATACTAAGTACTTC.

This chain uses TRBV28 with TRBJ1-4; tentatively, D is TRBD1 (5 bases). V gave up 7 bases and J gave up 4 bases, with 16 bases separating them. The CDR3 extends over 15 amino acids. CDR1 is MDHEN, CDR2 SYDVKM, per germline. The DNA for the CDR3 is TGTGCCAGCACTCTTAGACAGTTATTTAATGAAAAACTGTTTTTT. Translated, it gives CASTLRQLFNEKLFF.

This clone was recorded only once. The chain has TRBV3-1 (or the pseudogene TRBV3-2) and TRBJ2-5; D assignment may be TRBD1 or TRBD2 (6 bases each). V was shortened by 1 base and J by 2 bases, with 17 bases between the two germline ends. This CDR3 has 17 residues. Germline CDR1 is LGHDT and CDR2 is YNNKEL (reference sequence). CDR3: CASSQGGGGLTQETQYF. CDR3 nucleotides: TGTGCCAGCAGCCAAGGCGGAGGGGGACTTACTCAAGAGACCCAGTACTTC.

The chain recombines TRBV5-1 with TRBJ1-6; 8 positions match TRBD1. Trimming took 4 bases from V and 6 from J; bases not matched to a gene: 3. Germline-derived CDR1 and CDR2 are SGHRS and YFSETQ. The CDR3 consists of 14 residues. This CDR3 is CASSRDRGNSPLHF. CDR3 DNA sequence: TGCGCCAGCAGCCGTGACAGGGGTAATTCACCCCTCCACTTT.

This chain links TRBV10-1 with TRBJ2-7; D remains ambiguous. The CDR3 contains 14 residues. V lost 3 bases and J 2 bases, leaving 11 bases between the germline ends. Germline V gene lookup returns CDR1 WNHNN and CDR2 SYGVQD (reference sequence). The CDR3 DNA sequence: TGCGCCAGCAGTGACGGTCTTAGAACCTACGAGCAGTACTTC. This translates into CASSDGLRTYEQYF.

The rearrangement links TRBV5-1 to TRBJ2-7, with TRBD1 as a possible D gene (6 bases). The germline V and J ends were trimmed by 1 base and 6 bases, with 17 bases remaining between them. The V gene's germline CDR1 is SGHRS and CDR2 YFSETQ. The CDR3 length is 15 residues. The CDR3 DNA follows: TGCGCCAGCAGCTTGAGACAGGATAGGGTTTCCGAGCAGTACTTC. Translation: CASSLRQDRVSEQYF.

J is TRBJ2-1 and V is TRBV29-1, with 10 bases that match TRBD2. This CDR3 is 16 amino acids long. Germline V gene lookup returns CDR1 SQVTM and CDR2 ANQGSEA. The junction had 10 bases not matched to a gene; V was cut back by 0 bases and J by 8 bases. The CDR3 is CSVEDRVAGGSDEQFF. For the CDR3, the DNA is TGCAGCGTTGAAGATCGGGTAGCGGGAGGTAGCGATGAGCAGTTCTTC.